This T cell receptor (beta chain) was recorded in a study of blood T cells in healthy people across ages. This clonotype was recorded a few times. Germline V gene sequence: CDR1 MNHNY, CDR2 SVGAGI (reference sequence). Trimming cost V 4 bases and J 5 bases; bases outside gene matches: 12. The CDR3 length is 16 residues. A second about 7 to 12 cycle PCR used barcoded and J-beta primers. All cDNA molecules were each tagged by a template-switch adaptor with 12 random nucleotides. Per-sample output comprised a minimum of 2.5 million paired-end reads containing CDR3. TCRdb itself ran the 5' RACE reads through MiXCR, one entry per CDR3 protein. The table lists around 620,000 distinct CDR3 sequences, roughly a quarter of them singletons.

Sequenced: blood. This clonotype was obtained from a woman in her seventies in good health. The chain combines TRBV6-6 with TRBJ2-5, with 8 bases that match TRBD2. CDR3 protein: CASSWGIGGAGETQYF. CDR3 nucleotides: TGTGCCAGCAGTTGGGGAATCGGGGGGGCCGGTGAGACCCAGTACTTC.